Below, 18 T cell receptor beta chains from the same sample are listed, as sequenced in a study of blood T cells in healthy people across ages. A second PCR of 7 to 11 cycles used a sample-barcoded 5' primer and a J-beta primer mix. TCRdb ran MiXCR on the 5' RACE reads and lists one entry per CDR3 protein. The table shows hundreds of thousands of distinct CDR3 sequences, with under 65% occurring only once. Material for sequencing was blood. The receptors here all came from a man in his 60s in good health.

The chain uses TRBV12-3 or TRBV12-4 and TRBJ2-5; tentative D call: TRBD1 (5 bases). The J call may not be correct, given that the DNA end is closer to TRBJ2-7. The CDR3 has 13 residues. The CDR3 loop is CASGVGVIDEQYF. CDR3 DNA: TGTGCCAGCGGGGTAGGGGTGATAGACGAGCAGTACTTC.

This clonotype was seen a handful of times. The chain has TRBV6-2 or TRBV6-3 and TRBJ2-5; D is uncertain. With 5 bases removed from V and 5 bases from J, the gap between germline ends came to 12 bases. The CDR3 has 13 amino acids. Germline CDR1 is MNHEY and CDR2 is SVGEGT. The CDR3 coding sequence is TGTGCCAGCAGTCCGACCCCATTCGAGACCCAGTACTTC. Its translation is CASSPTPFETQYF.

The J gene is TRBJ2-1, the V gene TRBV18; TRBD1 matches at 9 bases. The V and J ends lost 2 bases and 7 bases, in that order; junction bases with no gene match: 3. The germline CDR1 and CDR2 sequences are KGHSH and LQKENI. The CDR3 extends over 14 amino acids. CDR3: CASSPETGGNEQFF. As DNA, the CDR3 is TGTGCCAGCTCACCAGAGACAGGGGGGAATGAGCAGTTCTTC. The variable domain in full, with the rest retrieved from reference TRBV18 and TRBJ2-1, is NAGVMQNPRHLVRRRGQEARLRCSPMKGHSHVYWYRQLPEEGLKFMVYLQKENIIDESGMPKERFSAEFPKEGPSILRIQQVVRGDSAAYFCASSPETGGNEQFFGPGTRLTVL.

In its sample, this clonotype was seen a few times. CDR3 region: CASSSKRLANYGYTF. In DNA, the CDR3 is TGTGCCAGCAGTTCGAAGCGCCTAGCTAACTATGGCTACACCTTC. J is TRBJ1-2 and V is TRBV27; D remains ambiguous. From germline, CDR1 is MNHEY and CDR2 SMNVEV (reference sequence). This CDR3 spans 15 amino acids. Trimming removed 4 bases at V and 0 bases at J, with 12 bases between.

The J gene is TRBJ2-4, the V gene TRBV2; 7 positions match TRBD1. Gene TRBJ2-7 matches the end of the DNA better, so the J call may be wrong. Germline loops: CDR1 SNHLY, CDR2 FYNNEI. This CDR3 is built from 14 residues. The CDR3 here is CASKGQIVTYEQYF. The CDR3 DNA follows: TGTGCCAGCAAGGGACAGATCGTTACCTACGAGCAGTACTTC.

This clonotype was found a few times. The chain uses TRBV4-2 and TRBJ2-7; 7 nucleotides match TRBD1. The CDR3 extends over 15 amino acids. With V trimmed by 0 bases and J by 3 bases, 5 bases remained unmatched. Germline CDR1 is LGHNA and CDR2 is YNFKEQ. In nucleotides, the CDR3 is TGTGCCAGCAGCCAAGAACCGGACAGGAACTACGAGCAGTACTTC. It codes for CASSQEPDRNYEQYF.

The rearrangement uses TRBV21-1 and TRBJ1-4; the table's D gene call, TRBD1, was not cross checked with the DNA. TRBV21-1 is a listed pseudogene. CDR3 size: 17 residues. The CDR3 region is CASSSSRGRSTNEKLFF. The CDR3 nucleotides are TGTGCCAGCAGCAGCTCAAGGGGGCGGAGTACCAATGAAAAACTGTTTTTT.

The chain carries TRBV10-3 and TRBJ2-2; D could derive from TRBD1 or TRBD2 (5 bases each). CDR1 is ENHRY, CDR2 SYGVKD, per germline. V was clipped by 4 bases and J by 5 bases, with 11 bases between them. The CDR3 totals 14 residues. The DNA for the CDR3 is TGTGCCATCAGTGCATTAGGGGAGACCGGGGAGCTGTTTTTT. This encodes CAISALGETGELFF.

This clonotype showed up just a few times. The CDR3 reads CASSQADRTPPTDTQYF. The CDR3 nucleotides are TGTGCCAGCAGCCAAGCTGACAGGACTCCCCCCACAGATACGCAGTATTTT. The chain couples TRBV4-2 to TRBJ2-3, with D tentatively TRBD1 (6 bases). V was cut by 1 base and J by 2 bases, with 16 bases left in between. Germline V lookup: CDR1 LGHNA, CDR2 YNFKEQ. This CDR3 spans 17 amino acids.

On this clonotype itself: A much more abundant neighbour one base away suggests this may be a read error. This chain links TRBV6-6 with TRBJ2-7; TRBD1 might be the D (6 bases). There are 14 residues in the CDR3. The V gene's germline CDR1 is MNHNY and CDR2 SVGAGI (reference sequence). V was clipped by 6 bases and J by 0 bases, with 12 bases between them. In DNA form, the CDR3 reads TGTGCCAGCAGGTTGGGGGCCAGCTCCTACGAGCAGTACTTC. The encoded protein is CASRLGASSYEQYF.

In this sample, this clonotype turned up once. The chain carries TRBV3-1 and TRBJ1-5; D is undetermined. CDR1 and CDR2 (germline): LGHDT, YNNKEL (reference sequence). The germline V and J ends were trimmed by 1 base and 9 bases, with 10 bases remaining between them. The CDR3 consists of 13 residues. The chain's CDR3 is CASSQGHLRPQHF. CDR3 bases: TGTGCCAGCAGCCAAGGACATTTGAGGCCCCAGCATTTT.

This clonotype was observed a single time. Compared with germline, one end of the junction differs, possibly owing to a read error. This chain uses TRBV7-2 with TRBJ2-2; tentative D call: TRBD2 (5 bases). The CDR3 consists of 16 residues. Germline loops: CDR1 SGHTA, CDR2 FQGNSA. The CDR3 sequence is CANSLAVSSGTGELFF. CDR3 nucleotide sequence: TGTGCCAACAGCTTAGCTGTGTCGAGCGGCACCGGGGAGCTGTTTTTT.

This clonotype was seen a few times. This chain joins TRBV10-3 and TRBJ2-7, with TRBD2 as a possible D gene (6 bases). V was clipped by 4 bases and J by 0 bases, with 16 bases between them. This CDR3 region has 16 residues. The germline CDR1 and CDR2 sequences are ENHRY and SYGVKD. The CDR3 loop reads CAISAGGTGSSYEQYF. DNA for the CDR3: TGTGCCATCAGTGCCGGAGGGACGGGGAGCTCCTACGAGCAGTACTTC.

This chain links TRBV2 with TRBJ2-1, with 8 bases that match TRBD2. The CDR3 is made up of 15 amino acids. The V segment lost 3 bases and the J segment 9 bases; nucleotides outside the gene matches: 10. Germline V gene sequence: CDR1 SNHLY, CDR2 FYNNEI. The CDR3 is CASSDWGSGVVEQFF. DNA for the CDR3: TGTGCCAGCAGTGACTGGGGTAGCGGGGTGGTTGAGCAGTTCTTC.

In this sample, this clonotype turned up many times. The rearrangement uses TRBV11-2 and TRBJ2-1, with D possibly being TRBD1 (5 bases). V shed 0 bases and J shed 6 bases, with 15 bases lying between them. The CDR3 extends over 16 amino acids. Looked up from germline, CDR1 is SGHAT and CDR2 is FQNNGV. DNA of the CDR3: TGTGCCAGCAGCTTAGATTTACAGGCCCTAGGCAATGAGCAGTTCTTC. Translating it yields CASSLDLQALGNEQFF.

V and J are TRBV6-6 and TRBJ2-5, with D possibly being TRBD1 (6 bases). CDR3 length: 14 residues. Trimming stripped 6 bases from V and 5 bases from J, with 16 bases between. Germline V CDR1 and CDR2: MNHNY, SVGAGI (reference sequence). As DNA, the CDR3 is TGTGCCAGCAGCCCCGGACAGTGGCTGGAGACCCAGTACTTC. Protein sequence: CASSPGQWLETQYF.

This chain uses TRBV6-5 with TRBJ1-3; no clear D gene. Germline V CDR1 and CDR2: MNHEY, SVGAGI. The V and J ends lost 6 bases and 0 bases respectively, with 12 bases between them. This CDR3 is built from 15 residues. DNA for the CDR3: TGTGCCAGCAGATACGGGAGGTCCTCTGGAAACACCATATATTTT. Its translation is CASRYGRSSGNTIYF.

V usage is TRBV6-2 or TRBV6-3 and J usage is TRBJ2-7; D is ambiguous. The germline V gene encodes CDR1 MNHEY and CDR2 SVGEGT. V lost 4 bases, J lost 6 bases, and 16 bases lay in between. The CDR3 loop spans 14 amino acids. CDR3 amino acids: CASSFLGSSGEQYF. The CDR3, as DNA: TGTGCCAGCAGTTTTCTCGGGTCCAGTGGCGAGCAGTACTTC.